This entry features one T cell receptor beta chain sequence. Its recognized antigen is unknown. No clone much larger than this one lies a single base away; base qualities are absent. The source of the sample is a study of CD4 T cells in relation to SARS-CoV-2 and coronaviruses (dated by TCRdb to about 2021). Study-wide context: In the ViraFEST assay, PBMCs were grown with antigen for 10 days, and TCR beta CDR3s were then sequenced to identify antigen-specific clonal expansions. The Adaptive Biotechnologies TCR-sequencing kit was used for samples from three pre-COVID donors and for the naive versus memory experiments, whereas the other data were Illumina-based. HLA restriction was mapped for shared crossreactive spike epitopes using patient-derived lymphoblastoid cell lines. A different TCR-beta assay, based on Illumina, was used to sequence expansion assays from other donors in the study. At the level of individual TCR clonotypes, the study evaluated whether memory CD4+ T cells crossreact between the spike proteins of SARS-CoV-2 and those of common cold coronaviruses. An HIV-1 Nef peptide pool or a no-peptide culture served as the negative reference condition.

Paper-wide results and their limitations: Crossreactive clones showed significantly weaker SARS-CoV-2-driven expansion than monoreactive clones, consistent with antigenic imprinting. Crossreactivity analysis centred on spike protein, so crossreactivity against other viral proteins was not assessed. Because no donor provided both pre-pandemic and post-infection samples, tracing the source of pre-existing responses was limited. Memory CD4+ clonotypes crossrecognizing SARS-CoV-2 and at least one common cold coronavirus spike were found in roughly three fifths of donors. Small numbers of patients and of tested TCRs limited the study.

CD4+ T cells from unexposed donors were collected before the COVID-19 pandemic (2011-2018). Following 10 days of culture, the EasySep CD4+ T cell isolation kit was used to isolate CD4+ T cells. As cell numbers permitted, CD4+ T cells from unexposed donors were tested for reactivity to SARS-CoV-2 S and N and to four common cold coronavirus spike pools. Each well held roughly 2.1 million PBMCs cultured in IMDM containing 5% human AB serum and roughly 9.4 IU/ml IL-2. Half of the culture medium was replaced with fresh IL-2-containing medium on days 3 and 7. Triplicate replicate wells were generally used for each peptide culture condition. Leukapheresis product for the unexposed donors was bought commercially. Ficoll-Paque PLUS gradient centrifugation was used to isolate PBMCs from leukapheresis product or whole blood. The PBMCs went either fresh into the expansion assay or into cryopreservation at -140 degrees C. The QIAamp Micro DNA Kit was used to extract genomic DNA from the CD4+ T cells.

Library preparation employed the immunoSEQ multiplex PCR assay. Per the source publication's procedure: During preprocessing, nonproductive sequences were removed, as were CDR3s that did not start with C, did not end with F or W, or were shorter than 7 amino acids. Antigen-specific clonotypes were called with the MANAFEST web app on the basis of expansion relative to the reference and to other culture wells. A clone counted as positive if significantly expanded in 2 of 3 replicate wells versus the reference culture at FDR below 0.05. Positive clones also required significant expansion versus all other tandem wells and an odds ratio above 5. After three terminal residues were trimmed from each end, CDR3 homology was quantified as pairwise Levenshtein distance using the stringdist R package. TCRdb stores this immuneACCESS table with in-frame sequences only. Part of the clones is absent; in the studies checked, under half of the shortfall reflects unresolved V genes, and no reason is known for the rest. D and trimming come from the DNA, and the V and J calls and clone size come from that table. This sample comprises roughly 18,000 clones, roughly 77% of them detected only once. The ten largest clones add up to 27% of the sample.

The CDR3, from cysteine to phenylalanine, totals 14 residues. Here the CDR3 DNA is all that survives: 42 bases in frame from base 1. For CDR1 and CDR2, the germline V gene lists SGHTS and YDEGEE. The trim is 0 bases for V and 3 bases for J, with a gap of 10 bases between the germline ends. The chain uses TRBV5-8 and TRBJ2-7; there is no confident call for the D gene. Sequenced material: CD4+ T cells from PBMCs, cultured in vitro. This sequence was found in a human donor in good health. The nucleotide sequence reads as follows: TGTGCCAGCAGCTTGGGGGTCCGGAACTACGAGCAGTACTTC. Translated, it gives CASSLGVRNYEQYF.